Each of the 7 T cell receptor beta chains below was sequenced from the same sample in a study of cytomegalovirus exposure and HLA in healthy donors. A multiplex PCR was run with 60 Vbeta primers and 13 Jbeta primers. Assay used: immunoSEQ multiplex PCR; TCRdb lists only in-frame clones, some missing. The table lists over 150,000 clones, more than 80% of them singletons, with under 15% in the top ten. Sequencing was carried out using PBMCs. The receptors derive from a woman aged 45-59 years in good health and CMV-seronegative.

The CDR3 protein is CASSRRRGAQETQYF. The CDR3 DNA sequence: TGTGCCAGCAGCCGTCGGCGGGGGGCCCAAGAGACCCAGTACTTC. The V gene is TRBV5-4, the J gene TRBJ2-5; 8 positions match TRBD2. J gave up 1 base and V 4 bases, and 6 bases lay outside the gene matches. Per the germline V gene, CDR1 is SGHNT and CDR2 is YYREEE (reference sequence). There are 15 residues in the CDR3. Using reference TRBV5-4 and TRBJ2-5 for the parts outside the CDR3, the full variable domain is ETGVTQSPTHLIKTRGQQVTLRCSSQSGHNTVSWYQQALGQGPQFIFQYYREEENGRGNFPPRFSGLQFPNYSSELNVNALELDDSALYLCASSRRRGAQETQYFGPGTRLLVL.

The V and J genes are TRBV28 and TRBJ2-5; D may be TRBD2 (6 bases). This CDR3 spans 14 amino acids. Germline-derived CDR1 and CDR2 are MDHEN and SYDVKM. Trimming pared 8 bases from V and 0 bases from J, leaving 13 bases between. The CDR3 protein is CASLSAGHQETQYF. CDR3 in DNA: TGTGCCAGCCTCTCGGCGGGGCACCAAGAGACCCAGTACTTC.

The rearrangement joins TRBV5-1 to TRBJ2-5; TRBD2 might be the D (6 bases). The CDR3 covers 13 residues. The germline CDR1 and CDR2 sequences are SGHRS and YFSETQ. V gave up 3 bases and J gave up 9 bases, with 15 bases separating them. The CDR3: CASSSRDLFPQYF. In nucleotides, the CDR3 is TGCGCCAGCAGCTCCAGGGACTTATTCCCCCAGTACTTC.

The rearrangement links TRBV4-2 to TRBJ1-3; D uncertain. The CDR3 is made up of 15 amino acids. Germline CDR1 LGHNA, CDR2 YNFKEQ. Trimming cost V 1 base and J 4 bases, with 11 bases left between them. The CDR3 region has the DNA TGTGCCAGCAGCCAAGCCCCCGGGGAAGGAAACACCATATATTTT. It translates to CASSQAPGEGNTIYF.

The rearrangement links TRBV29-1 to TRBJ2-7, with 7 bases that match TRBD1. V was clipped by 8 bases and J by 5 bases; unmatched bases: 9. The CDR3 loop spans 12 amino acids. Germline V CDR1 and CDR2: SQVTM, ANQGSEA. Here the CDR3 reads CSTRTGPHEQYF. DNA for the CDR3: TGCAGCACCCGGACAGGTCCCCACGAGCAGTACTTC.

This sequence joins TRBV19 and TRBJ2-7; D call uncertain. This CDR3 contains 13 residues. In germline, CDR1 is LNHDA, CDR2 SQIVND (reference sequence). Between the trimmed V and J ends, which lost 2 bases and 12 bases, there was a span of 17 bases. CDR3 residues: CASSIKVASNPYF. The DNA of the CDR3 is TGTGCCAGTAGTATAAAGGTAGCCAGCAATCCGTACTTC.

The rearrangement joins TRBV5-8 to TRBJ1-3, with D possibly matching TRBD1 (6 bases). CDR3 length: 16 residues. Trimming took off 1 base at V and 2 bases at J, with 13 bases between the two ends. Germline CDR1 SGHTS, CDR2 YDEGEE. The CDR3 region is CASSLRRGAPGNTIYF. CDR3 coding DNA: TGTGCCAGCAGCTTGCGCAGGGGAGCCCCTGGAAACACCATATATTTT.